Listed here is a single TCR beta chain. Its target is not known. The sample belongs to a study of OX40 agonist ivuxolimab in advanced cancers. For the study at large: Each patient was given ivuxolimab into a vein every 2 weeks, at 0.01 to 10 mg/kg. Dose-escalation patients suffered from hepatocellular carcinoma, melanoma, renal cell or head and neck cancer.

V lost 0 bases, J lost 2 bases, and 6 bases stayed unmatched. This CDR3 is 17 amino acids long. The V gene's germline CDR1 is LGHNA and CDR2 YNFKEQ. Overall study results and limits: Part of the nonresponder group also had normalized T-cell clonal expansion that was low. Determination of antigen specificity was not performed for the expanded peripheral T cells.

Sequenced by immunoSEQ multiplex PCR; TCRdb stores in-frame clones only, minus some. The table has about 110,000 clones, about 91% seen once. The gene calls are TRBV4-2 and TRBJ2-5; TRBD2 matches 10 bases. The clonotype was recovered from an adult with an advanced solid tumor such as melanoma, head and neck, liver or kidney cancer. The sample in question was CD4+ or CD8+ T cells sorted from blood, obtained in a trial of the OX40 agonist ivuxolimab. In DNA form, the CDR3 reads TGTGCCAGCAGCCAAGATTCCAGCGGGAGGGGTCAAGAGACCCAGTACTTC. Protein sequence: CASSQDSSGRGQETQYF.